This T cell receptor beta chain was identified during a study of a mutant IDH1 vaccine in newly diagnosed glioma (dated by TCRdb to the early 2020s). A note on the overall study: Patients received eight vaccinations in weeks 1, 3, 5, 7, 11, 15, 19 and 23, corresponding to visits V03 through V10. Of the approximately 33 patients who were treated, about 62% were male and roughly 38% were female, and the mean age was approximately 40 years. Longitudinal TCRB deep sequencing was performed for roughly 27 treated patients wherever samples were available for exploratory analyses. Prior to enrollment, patients had been given standard therapy consisting of radiotherapy alone, temozolomide alone, or radiochemotherapy with temozolomide, with the combination given to most patients. Peripheral blood was drawn at six visits: V03 (baseline), V05, V07, V10, V12 and V13. Vaccination was initiated 4-6 weeks after radiotherapy alone, or concurrently with temozolomide cycles in the chemotherapy-containing groups.

Library prep was done by the immunoSEQ multiplex PCR assay. Rearranged TCR beta chain sequences were amplified with the hsTCRB Kit following the manufacturer's protocol. An Illumina MiSeq was used to sequence the TCRB libraries. The study's processing was this. Demultiplexing, trimming and gene mapping were performed with the kit vendor's proprietary platform. TCRdb took this table from immuneACCESS and kept in-frame rearrangements with V and J called. Such tables lack part of the clones; where checked against another copy, unresolved V genes explain under half of the gap, and the rest is unexplained. The V and J calls and clone size come from that table; D and trimming were worked out from the DNA. This sample holds 75,000 to 80,000 clones; more than 80% were observed only once. Of the sample, approximately 0.8% is held by the ten largest clones. The investigation overall reported the following: According to the authors, sample limitations meant that analyses of patient blood samples could not be reproduced. Changes in the top peripheral T cell clonotypes picked up by TCRB sequencing did not appear to be linked to pseudoprogression. Availability determined which PBMC samples were chosen for TCRB deep sequencing. Vaccine-induced immune responses across multiple MHC alleles were detected in roughly 94% of patients.

Sample time point, as interpreted from the label and publication: week 23, last vaccination. Each vaccine dose, consisting of 300 ug of a 20-mer mutant IDH1 peptide in Montanide, was administered subcutaneously with topical imiquimod. Donors had newly diagnosed WHO grade 3 or 4 IDH1-mutant astrocytomas with loss of nuclear ATRX. The samples were drawn from NOA16, a multicentre, single-arm, open-label phase I trial in Germany that tested a mutant IDH1 peptide vaccine in humans for the first time. Genomic DNA for TCRB sequencing was extracted from EDTA blood using the DNeasy Blood and Tissue Kit. Of note for this clone: Its antigen is not yet known. No quality values exist for individual bases; no much larger clone is one base distant.

The CDR3 starts with the cysteine, ends with the phenylalanine, and has 14 residues. The sequence is cut down to CDR3 DNA, 42 bases in frame from base 1. A distance of 11 bases separates the germline ends of V and J, which lose 4 bases and 0 bases respectively. Sequences SGHRS (CDR1) and YFSETQ (CDR2) are obtained from the germline V gene. The source is a woman in her forties or fifties with glioma. Sequences were derived from PBMCs, sampled from a glioma patient whose treatment included an IDH1 peptide vaccine. The rearrangement joined TRBV5-1 to TRBJ2-7; the D region possibly corresponds to TRBD1 (6 bases align). CDR3 loop: CASSPGHGSYEQYF. The DNA is as follows: TGCGCCAGCAGCCCGGGACACGGCTCCTACGAGCAGTACTTC.